The next 8 T cell receptor beta chains were all read from a single sample in a study of blood T cell repertoires in COVID-19. The repertoire was sequenced with immunoSEQ multiplex PCR; TCRdb's copy has only in-frame clones and lacks some. The data hold 240,000 or so clones, with about 70% observed a single time. Sequenced input: peripheral blood. These receptors all come from a woman at least 80 years old with acute or convalescent COVID-19.

The rearrangement uses TRBV2 and TRBJ2-2, with D perhaps TRBD1 (6 bases). This CDR3 is built from 14 residues. From germline, CDR1 is SNHLY and CDR2 FYNNEI. V shed 8 bases and J shed 5 bases, with 15 bases lying between them. CDR3 DNA: TGTGCCAGCCAGTCGGACAGTAGGACCGGGGAGCTGTTTTTT. It yields the protein CASQSDSRTGELFF.

The chain recombines TRBV5-1 with TRBJ2-1; 8 positions match TRBD1. The J segment lost 6 bases and the V segment lost 0 bases, leaving 5 bases of the junction unmatched. The germline CDR1 and CDR2 sequences are SGHRS and YFSETQ. The CDR3 covers 15 residues. CDR3 DNA sequence: TGCGCCAGCAGCTTGGGGACAGGGTCGTTCAATGAGCAGTTCTTC. Its protein product is CASSLGTGSFNEQFF. The variable domain in full, completed from reference TRBV5-1 and TRBJ2-1, reads KAGVTQTPRYLIKTRGQQVTLSCSPISGHRSVSWYQQTPGQGLQFLFEYFSETQRNKGNFPGRFSGRQFSNSRSEMNVSTLELGDSALYLCASSLGTGSFNEQFFGPGTRLTVL.

This rearrangement joins TRBV27 to TRBJ1-6; D is perhaps TRBD1 (5 bases). This CDR3 comprises 14 residues. Between the trimmed V and J ends, which lost 4 bases and 5 bases, there was a span of 9 bases. CDR1 is MNHEY and CDR2 is SMNVEV in the germline V gene (reference sequence). This CDR3 is CASSYTGDNSPLHF. CDR3 in DNA: TGTGCCAGCAGTTATACAGGCGATAATTCACCCCTCCACTTT.

The V and J genes are TRBV30 and TRBJ2-2; 11 bases are shared with TRBD1. CDR1 and CDR2 (germline): GTSNPN, SVGIG (reference sequence). The CDR3 is 14 residues long. J lost 7 bases, V lost 4 bases, and 5 bases had no gene match. The chain's CDR3 is CAWTRTGGVGELFF. DNA for the CDR3: TGTGCCTGGACCCGGACAGGGGGCGTCGGGGAGCTGTTTTTT.

This clone appeared once. The sample carries other DNA sequences with the same CDR3. The chain's CDR3 is CASSYSQGRNTEAFF. Written as DNA, the CDR3 is TGTGCCAGCAGTTACAGCCAGGGCCGCAACACTGAAGCTTTCTTT. This chain joins TRBV6-5 and TRBJ1-1, with TRBD1 as a possible D gene (5 bases). Germline-derived CDR1 and CDR2 are MNHEY and SVGAGI. The CDR3 contains 15 residues. V shed 2 bases and J shed 2 bases, with 12 bases lying between them.

The V call is TRBV7-3, the J call TRBJ2-2; unclear D gene. Trimming pared 1 base from V and 1 base from J, leaving 4 bases between. CDR1 is SGHTA and CDR2 is FQGTGA in the germline V gene. CDR3 size: 14 residues. In nucleotides, the CDR3 is TGTGCCAGCAGCTTAAAGCGGAACACCGGGGAGCTGTTTTTT. This sequence encodes CASSLKRNTGELFF. The whole variable domain, remainder taken from reference TRBV7-3 and TRBJ2-2, is GAGVSQTPSNKVTEKGKYVELRCDPISGHTALYWYRQSLGQGPEFLIYFQGTGAADDSGLPNDRFFAVRPEGSVSTLKIQRTERGDSAVYLCASSLKRNTGELFFGEGSRLTVL.

This clone has just a few counts. The chain is built from TRBV6-5 and TRBJ1-4; a weak D match, TRBD1 (5 bases). This CDR3 has 15 residues. V was trimmed by 0 bases and J by 5 bases, leaving 10 bases between them. CDR1 and CDR2 (germline): MNHEY, SVGAGI. The CDR3 here is CASSYSPDRNEKLFF. The CDR3 coding sequence is TGTGCCAGCAGTTACTCACCAGACAGAAATGAAAAACTGTTTTTT.

The rearrangement links TRBV7-2 to TRBJ1-2, with 7 bases matching TRBD1. Unmatched junction bases numbered 8, after V lost 1 base and J lost 6 bases. Looked up from germline, CDR1 is SGHTA and CDR2 is FQGNSA. The CDR3 runs to 15 residues. The CDR3 DNA follows: TGTGCCAGCAGCTTAGGAGGGGTCAGGGGGAATGGCTACACCTTC. Protein sequence: CASSLGGVRGNGYTF.